These 24 T cell receptor beta chains were all obtained from the same sample, sequenced in a study of blood T cell repertoires in COVID-19. Produced via immunoSEQ multiplex PCR; TCRdb's table is partial and in-frame only. The sample lists hundreds of thousands of clones, 70% to 90% occurring once. The specimen was peripheral blood. The source of these receptors is a man in his 70s with acute or convalescent COVID-19.

J is TRBJ2-3 and V is TRBV9; 9 nucleotides match TRBD2. Trimming took 0 bases from V and 6 from J; bases not matched to a gene: 2. Per germline, CDR1 SGDLS and CDR2 YYNGEE. The CDR3 covers 14 residues. In DNA form, the CDR3 reads TGTGCCAGCAGCGTAGTTAGCGGGAGTGATACGCAGTATTTT. Its translation is CASSVVSGSDTQYF.

The rearrangement uses TRBV7-9 and TRBJ2-1; 14 bases align to TRBD2. This CDR3 spans 15 amino acids. V shed 4 bases, J shed 9 bases, and the junction held 5 bases outside the gene matches. CDR1 is SEHNR, CDR2 FQNEAQ, per germline (reference sequence). The CDR3 region has the DNA TGTGCCAGCAGCTCGGGACTAGCGGGAGTTGGTGAGCAGTTCTTC. Amino acid sequence: CASSSGLAGVGEQFF.

This clone was counted between two and nine times. The chain uses TRBV28 and TRBJ1-5; D might be TRBD1 (6 bases). Germline CDR1 and CDR2: MDHEN and SYDVKM. The CDR3 sequence is 14 residues long. The germline V and J ends were trimmed by 6 bases and 7 bases, with 16 bases remaining between them. As DNA, the CDR3 is TGTGCCAGCAGGCCCCAGGGGATTAGGCAGCCCCAGCATTTT. This sequence encodes CASRPQGIRQPQHF.

This clone has more than one count but fewer than ten. This rearrangement joins TRBV5-4 to TRBJ1-2; D call uncertain. CDR3 length: 15 amino acids. Germline CDR1 reads SGHNT; CDR2 reads YYREEE (reference sequence). Trimming removed 3 bases at V and 7 bases at J, with 19 bases between. CDR3 sequence reads: CASSSPNLDLSGYTF. In nucleotides, the CDR3 is TGTGCCAGCAGCTCGCCAAATCTAGACCTTAGTGGCTACACCTTC.

The chain combines TRBV25-1 with TRBJ1-4, with TRBD1 matching over 7 bases. The germline CDR1 and CDR2 sequences are MGHDK and SYGVNS. The length of the CDR3 is 15 residues. With 3 bases clipped from V and 8 bases from J, the junction kept 9 bases outside the gene matches. The CDR3 region has the DNA TGTGCCAGCAGTGATGCGGGTAGGGGGCGCGAAAAACTGTTTTTT. Encoded protein: CASSDAGRGREKLFF.

This clone was picked up a small number of times. V is TRBV6-2 or TRBV6-3 and J is TRBJ1-1; 7 bases are a match to TRBD1. Germline CDR1 MNHEY, CDR2 SVGEGT. The CDR3 spans 17 residues. Unmatched junction bases numbered 14, after V lost 2 bases and J lost 5 bases. Here the CDR3 DNA reads TGTGCCAGCAGTTACGTTTTAAGGCGGCAGGGGGATACTGAAGCTTTCTTT. It specifies CASSYVLRRQGDTEAFF.

The chain joins TRBV18 to TRBJ1-5; TRBD1 aligns across 11 bases. V shed 4 bases and J 3 bases; nucleotides not matched to a gene: 5. The CDR3 has 16 amino acids. CDR1 and CDR2 (germline): KGHSH, LQKENI. In DNA form, the CDR3 reads TGTGCCAGCTCACTTGGGACAGGGGGTACCAATCAGCCCCAGCATTTT. As protein: CASSLGTGGTNQPQHF.

The J gene is TRBJ2-3, the V gene TRBV5-1, with a possible D match to TRBD2 (6 bases). Trimming left V 1 base short and J 3 bases short, with 15 bases between. CDR1 is SGHRS and CDR2 is YFSETQ in the germline V gene. The CDR3 sequence is 16 residues long. CDR3 nucleotides: TGCGCCAGCAGCTTGACCCTCGGGGCGGGGACAGATACGCAGTATTTT. It encodes CASSLTLGAGTDTQYF. Together with reference TRBV5-1 and TRBJ2-3, the CDR3 gives the full variable domain: KAGVTQTPRYLIKTRGQQVTLSCSPISGHRSVSWYQQTPGQGLQFLFEYFSETQRNKGNFPGRFSGRQFSNSRSEMNVSTLELGDSALYLCASSLTLGAGTDTQYFGPGTRLTVL.

This chain uses TRBV6-2 or TRBV6-3 with TRBJ2-3, with a possible D match to TRBD2 (5 bases). V lost 5 bases to trimming and J lost 4 bases, with 16 bases between them. CDR1 and CDR2 (germline): MNHEY, SVGEGT. This CDR3 has 15 amino acids. CDR3 coding DNA: TGTGCCAGCAGTATCTTCGGGGTCGGCGCAGATACGCAGTATTTT. As protein: CASSIFGVGADTQYF.

This chain connects TRBV30 to TRBJ1-1, with a tentative D call TRBD1 (5 bases). Trimming took off 0 bases at V and 7 bases at J, with 15 bases between the two ends. Germline CDR1 is GTSNPN and CDR2 is SVGIG (reference sequence). The CDR3 has 14 amino acids. For the CDR3, the DNA is TGTGCCTGGAGTGTATTTTCCCACACAGGTGAAGCTTTCTTT. Its protein is CAWSVFSHTGEAFF.

This CDR3 reads CASSGTGRNTEAFF. DNA of the CDR3: TGTGCCAGCAGTGGGACAGGTCGCAACACTGAAGCTTTCTTT. The V and J genes are TRBV2 and TRBJ1-1, with TRBD1 matching over 7 bases. This CDR3 contains 14 residues. The V segment lost 4 bases and the J segment 2 bases; nucleotides outside the gene matches: 4. Germline V gives CDR1 SNHLY, CDR2 FYNNEI.

This clone was detected once. The chain couples TRBV3-1 (or the pseudogene TRBV3-2) to TRBJ2-5; TRBD2 matches at 8 bases. The germline CDR1 and CDR2 sequences are LGHDT and YNNKEL (reference sequence). The CDR3 is 14 amino acids. The J segment lost 1 base and the V segment lost 3 bases, leaving 1 base of the junction unmatched. The CDR3 sequence is CASSHGLAQETQYF. As DNA, the CDR3 is TGTGCCAGCAGCCACGGACTAGCCCAAGAGACCCAGTACTTC.

The J gene is TRBJ1-2, the V gene TRBV18, with 9 nucleotides matching TRBD1. The CDR3 spans 14 residues. Germline CDR1 KGHSH, CDR2 LQKENI. V gave up 5 bases and J gave up 8 bases; unmatched junction bases: 9. CDR3 sequence: CASSGTDRGEGYTF. The CDR3, as DNA: TGTGCCAGCTCAGGAACGGACAGGGGAGAAGGCTACACCTTC.

The chain has TRBV25-1 and TRBJ2-1, with 13 bases that match TRBD2. The CDR3 runs to 17 residues. Germline assignment: CDR1 MGHDK and CDR2 SYGVNS. V shed 7 bases and J 4 bases; nucleotides not matched to a gene: 10. CDR3 region: CASTEMGTSGNYNEQFF. CDR3 in DNA: TGTGCCAGCACCGAGATGGGGACTAGCGGGAATTACAATGAGCAGTTCTTC.

The gene calls are TRBV4-2 and TRBJ1-1; unclear D gene. V was trimmed by 1 base and J by 0 bases, leaving 6 bases between them. This CDR3 spans 14 amino acids. Germline V gene data show CDR1 as LGHNA and CDR2 as YNFKEQ. The CDR3 here is CASSQGNLNTEAFF. CDR3 sequence (DNA): TGTGCCAGCAGCCAAGGTAACTTGAACACTGAAGCTTTCTTT.

The rearrangement links TRBV5-1 to TRBJ2-1, with D tentatively TRBD2 (6 bases). Germline V gene lookup returns CDR1 SGHRS and CDR2 YFSETQ. V gave up 0 bases and J gave up 2 bases, with 9 bases separating them. The CDR3 loop spans 15 amino acids. The CDR3 DNA sequence: TGCGCCAGCAGCTTGGGGGTAGCGGCCTACAATGAGCAGTTCTTC. The encoded protein is CASSLGVAAYNEQFF.

About this clone itself: Other DNA variants within this sample encode the same CDR3. The chain is built from TRBV29-1 and TRBJ2-3, with D possibly being TRBD1 (5 bases). The CDR3 runs to 12 residues. Germline-derived CDR1 and CDR2 are SQVTM and ANQGSEA. Trimming removed 3 bases at V and 6 bases at J, with 10 bases between. CDR3 amino acids: CSVDRVRDTQYF. As DNA, the CDR3 is TGCAGCGTTGACAGGGTCAGGGATACGCAGTATTTT.

The J gene is TRBJ1-5, the V gene TRBV6-1; TRBD1 agrees at 8 bases. V lost 3 bases to trimming and J lost 0 bases; unmatched junction nucleotides: 7. Germline CDR1 is MNHNS and CDR2 is SASEGT. This CDR3 has 17 residues. The CDR3 protein is CASSDPTGANSNQPQHF. The CDR3, as DNA: TGTGCCAGCAGTGACCCGACAGGGGCAAATAGCAATCAGCCCCAGCATTTT.

The J gene is TRBJ1-2, the V gene TRBV27; TRBD1 matches at 8 bases. V lost 3 bases and J lost 3; bases outside the gene matches: 6. The germline gives CDR1 MNHEY, CDR2 SMNVEV (reference sequence). The CDR3 length is 15 residues. The CDR3 spells CASSFSRTGHYGYTF. The DNA for the CDR3 is TGTGCCAGCAGTTTTTCCAGGACAGGGCACTATGGCTACACCTTC.

J is TRBJ1-6 and V is TRBV30, with 11 bases aligning to TRBD1. CDR1 GTSNPN and CDR2 SVGIG come from the germline V gene (reference sequence). The length of the CDR3 is 14 residues. V shed 5 bases, J shed 7 bases, and the junction held 4 bases outside the gene matches. CDR3 residues: CAWRGQGENSPLHF. CDR3 coding DNA: TGTGCCTGGCGGGGACAGGGGGAGAATTCACCCCTCCACTTT. The variable domain in full, with the rest retrieved from reference TRBV30 and TRBJ1-6, is SQTIHQWPATLVQPVGSPLSLECTVEGTSNPNLYWYRQAAGRGLQLLFYSVGIGQISSEVPQNLSASRPQDRQFILSSKKLLLSDSGFYLCAWRGQGENSPLHFGNGTRLTVT.

This chain connects TRBV27 to TRBJ2-3; 9 bases line up with TRBD1. The V segment lost 5 bases and the J segment 1 base; nucleotides outside the gene matches: 16. Looked up from germline, CDR1 is MNHEY and CDR2 is SMNVEV (reference sequence). This CDR3 has 19 amino acids. The CDR3 is CASSHMPGQGLAGTDTQYF. DNA of the CDR3: TGTGCCAGCAGTCATATGCCGGGACAGGGCCTGGCAGGCACAGATACGCAGTATTTT.

This clone came up a few times. The V and J genes are TRBV4-2 and TRBJ2-7, with 11 bases aligning to TRBD1. The germline V gene encodes CDR1 LGHNA and CDR2 YNFKEQ. There are 15 residues in the CDR3. V was clipped by 4 bases and J by 4 bases; unmatched bases: 6. The CDR3 spells CASSLGTGGRYEQYF. In DNA, the CDR3 is TGTGCCAGCAGCCTCGGGACAGGGGGGAGGTACGAGCAGTACTTC.

The chain uses TRBV6-5 and TRBJ1-1, with D perhaps matching TRBD1 (6 bases). Looked up from germline, CDR1 is MNHEY and CDR2 is SVGAGI. The CDR3 has 15 amino acids. V was trimmed by 2 bases and J by 1 base, leaving 11 bases between them. The CDR3 reads CASSYHRAENTEAFF. The DNA for the CDR3 is TGTGCCAGCAGTTACCACAGGGCCGAGAACACTGAAGCTTTCTTT.

This chain joins TRBV12-5 and TRBJ1-1, with D tentatively TRBD1 (6 bases). The CDR3 consists of 12 residues. The germline V gene has CDR1 LGHNT and CDR2 FRNRAP. The V and J ends lost 1 base and 11 bases respectively, with 11 bases between them. CDR3 sequence: CASGLEGVRAFF. The CDR3 DNA reads as TGTGCTAGTGGTTTGGAGGGGGTTAGGGCTTTCTTT.